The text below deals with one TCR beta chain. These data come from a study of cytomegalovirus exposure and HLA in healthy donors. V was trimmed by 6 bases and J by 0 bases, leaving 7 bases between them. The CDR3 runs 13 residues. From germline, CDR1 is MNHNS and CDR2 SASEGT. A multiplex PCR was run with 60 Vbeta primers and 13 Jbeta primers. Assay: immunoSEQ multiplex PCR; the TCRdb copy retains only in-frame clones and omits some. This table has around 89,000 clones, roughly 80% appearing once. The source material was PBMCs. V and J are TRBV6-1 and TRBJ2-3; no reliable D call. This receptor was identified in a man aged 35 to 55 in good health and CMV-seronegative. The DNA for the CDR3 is TGTGCCAGCAGAACCACTAGCACAGATACGCAGTATTTT. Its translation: CASRTTSTDTQYF.